This entry lists 18 T cell receptor beta chains sequenced from one sample in a study of T cell changes during pregnancy in multiple sclerosis. Data came from immunoSEQ multiplex PCR; TCRdb stores just in-frame clones and leaves some out. Of 40,000 or so clones listed, more than 85% are singletons. The source was CD8+ T cells from peripheral blood mononuclear cells, collected in the first trimester of pregnancy. These receptors were obtained from a female donor with multiple sclerosis, enrolled in a pregnancy study.

The chain joins TRBV5-1 to TRBJ2-3, with 11 bases lining up with TRBD2. The CDR3 consists of 16 residues. The V gene end was trimmed by 4 bases and the J gene end by 2 bases; junction bases not matched to a gene: 6. Germline-derived CDR1 and CDR2 are SGHRS and YFSETQ. The CDR3 protein is CASSPRLAGTTDTQYF. The CDR3 DNA sequence: TGCGCCAGCAGCCCTAGACTAGCGGGGACCACAGATACGCAGTATTTT.

The chain joins TRBV7-9 to TRBJ2-5; TRBD1 matches at 9 bases. V shed 0 bases and J 5 bases; nucleotides not matched to a gene: 1. Germline V gives CDR1 SEHNR, CDR2 FQNEAQ (reference sequence). CDR3 size: 14 residues. CDR3 DNA: TGTGCCAGCAGCTTAGCGGGACAGGGTGAGACCCAGTACTTC. Protein product: CASSLAGQGETQYF.

The chain joins TRBV9 to TRBJ1-1; D not resolved. CDR3 length equals 13 residues. V lost 0 bases, J lost 2 bases, and 5 bases lay in between. CDR1 SGDLS and CDR2 YYNGEE come from the germline V gene. CDR3 in DNA: TGTGCCAGCAGCGTAGGTTCAAACACTGAAGCTTTCTTT. Amino acids: CASSVGSNTEAFF.

The chain joins TRBV19 to TRBJ2-7, with a weak D call TRBD1 (6 bases). The V end lost 3 bases, the J end lost 0 bases, and 9 bases lay between the germline ends. The CDR3 has 14 amino acids. Germline V CDR1 and CDR2: LNHDA, SQIVND (reference sequence). CDR3 region: CASSMGASSYEQYF. The CDR3 DNA follows: TGTGCCAGTAGTATGGGGGCCAGCTCCTACGAGCAGTACTTC.

On this clone: An end of the junction differs from the germline gene, which may be a read error. The CDR3 coding sequence is TGTGCCAGCAGCTCCATAGCGGGGTTCAGAAGGGGCCTCTTC. The encoded protein is CASSSIAGFRRGLF. The rearrangement uses TRBV5-6 and TRBJ2-7; 8 bases match TRBD2. The CDR3 has 14 amino acids. Germline V gives CDR1 SGHDT, CDR2 YYEEEE.

The rearrangement links TRBV4-1 to TRBJ2-1; 7 nucleotides agree with TRBD2. After removal of 6 bases from V and 0 bases from J, the junction contained 5 bases not matched to a gene. This CDR3 contains 15 residues. The germline CDR1 and CDR2 sequences are MGHRA and YSYEKL. For the CDR3, the DNA is TGCGCCAGCAGTCCCGGGACTAACTCCTACAATGAGCAGTTCTTC. Translating gives CASSPGTNSYNEQFF.

DNA of the CDR3: TGTGCCAGCAGCCAACTAGCGGGGAGAGATACGCAGTATTTT. It yields the protein CASSQLAGRDTQYF. The rearrangement links TRBV11-2 to TRBJ2-3; TRBD2 matches 10 bases. V trimming: 5 bases; J trimming: 5 bases; junction bases outside the gene matches: 4. The CDR3 length is 14 residues. Germline lookup yields CDR1 SGHAT and CDR2 FQNNGV.

In DNA, the CDR3 is TGTGCCAGCAGCTTGGCGGAGGACACTGAAGCTTTCTTT. It is translated as CASSLAEDTEAFF. V is TRBV5-6 and J is TRBJ1-1, with D uncertain. CDR1 and CDR2 from the germline V gene are SGHDT and YYEEEE. The CDR3 contains 13 residues. V lost 0 bases, J lost 3 bases, and 6 bases lay in between.

The rearrangement links TRBV19 to TRBJ2-7, with a possible D match to TRBD1 (6 bases). Germline CDR1 reads LNHDA; CDR2 reads SQIVND (reference sequence). The CDR3 contains 15 residues. V lost 0 bases and J 3 bases, leaving 12 bases between the germline ends. CDR3 region: CASSIDWTVYYEQYF. The CDR3 nucleotides are TGTGCCAGTAGTATAGATTGGACAGTCTACTACGAGCAGTACTTC.

In nucleotides, the CDR3 is TGCGCCAGCAGCTTGCGTACAGCGGGGGGGCCGACCGGGGAGCTGTTTTTT. Translated, it gives CASSLRTAGGPTGELFF. This rearrangement joins TRBV5-1 to TRBJ2-2; 10 nucleotides match TRBD2. Germline loops: CDR1 SGHRS, CDR2 YFSETQ. The CDR3 is 17 amino acids. V dropped 1 base and J dropped 5; count of bases not matched to a gene: 8.

The CDR3 coding sequence is TGTGCCAGCAGCGCCCAGACTGCCTACAATGAGCAGTTCTTC. This codes for CASSAQTAYNEQFF. The gene calls are TRBV13 and TRBJ2-1; D remains unclear. Between the trimmed V and J ends, which lost 5 bases and 2 bases, there was a span of 10 bases. Per the germline V gene, CDR1 is PRHDT and CDR2 is FYEKMQ (reference sequence). This CDR3 has 14 residues.

This chain uses TRBV15 with TRBJ1-4; 9 positions agree with TRBD1. Germline V gene sequence: CDR1 LNHNV, CDR2 YYDKDF (reference sequence). V was pared by 1 base and J by 4 bases, with 4 bases of the junction left unmatched. The CDR3 loop spans 16 amino acids. Here the CDR3 reads CATSRGTGESNEKLFF. The CDR3, as DNA: TGTGCCACCAGCAGAGGGACAGGGGAGAGTAATGAAAAACTGTTTTTT.

The V gene is TRBV7-8, the J gene TRBJ1-6, with 8 bases matching TRBD1. The CDR3 sequence is 15 residues long. Germline lookup yields CDR1 SGHVS and CDR2 FQNEAQ. The junction had 5 bases not matched to a gene; V was cut back by 5 bases and J by 5 bases. The CDR3 loop reads CASSTGQGNNSPLHF. The CDR3 DNA reads as TGTGCCAGCAGCACAGGACAGGGTAATAATTCACCCCTCCACTTT.

The chain recombines TRBV5-1 with TRBJ1-1; 7 bases fit TRBD1. J lost 8 bases, V lost 6 bases, and 7 bases had no gene match. The length of the CDR3 is 12 residues. Per the germline V gene, CDR1 is SGHRS and CDR2 is YFSETQ. CDR3 loop: CASTMTGQEAFF. CDR3 nucleotides: TGCGCCAGCACTATGACAGGGCAAGAAGCTTTCTTT.

This sequence joins TRBV11-2 and TRBJ2-5, with 10 bases lining up with TRBD1. Per the germline V gene, CDR1 is SGHAT and CDR2 is FQNNGV. The CDR3 sequence is 15 residues long. With V trimmed by 7 bases and J by 5 bases, 10 bases remained unmatched. The CDR3 DNA follows: TGTGCCAGCACCATCGTGACAGGGGGCTGGGAGACCCAGTACTTC. Translating gives CASTIVTGGWETQYF.

DNA for the CDR3: TGTGCCAGCAGCTCGACCATACAGGGTCTGGTTGAAAAACTGTTTTTT. It translates to CASSSTIQGLVEKLFF. The chain has TRBV7-8 and TRBJ1-4, with D tentatively TRBD1 (6 bases). The length of the CDR3 is 16 residues. Trimming removed 4 bases at V and 7 bases at J, with 19 bases between. Looked up from germline, CDR1 is SGHVS and CDR2 is FQNEAQ.

The chain uses TRBV9 and TRBJ2-1, with a tentative D call TRBD2 (8 bases). CDR3 size: 17 residues. Trimming took off 3 bases at V and 3 bases at J, with 19 bases between the two ends. Per germline, CDR1 SGDLS and CDR2 YYNGEE. DNA for the CDR3: TGTGCCAGCAGCGCAGGGGGAGCGGGGGCCTTCTACAATGAGCAGTTCTTC. Protein: CASSAGGAGAFYNEQFF.

This clone turned up a few times. This chain joins TRBV9 and TRBJ2-2; D may be TRBD1 (7 bases). CDR1 and CDR2 (germline): SGDLS, YYNGEE. This CDR3 comprises 16 residues. Trimming removed 4 bases at V and 5 bases at J, with 18 bases between. The CDR3: CASSPGGQGRTGELFF. The CDR3 DNA reads as TGTGCCAGCAGCCCAGGGGGGCAGGGAAGGACCGGGGAGCTGTTTTTT.